These T cell receptor beta chains were read from a single sample in a study of shared clonotypes between healthy human individuals. Data came from immunoSEQ multiplex PCR; TCRdb stores just in-frame clones and leaves some out. The repertoire holds around 700,000 clones, with 60% to 80% as singletons. The sequenced sample was memory CD4+ T cells sorted from blood. These receptor sequences come from a woman aged 25 to 39 in good health. Each CDR3 is given without its conserved first and last residue.

V gene: TRBV28
CDR3 protein: ASSPPGRPEQY

V gene: TRBV5-4
CDR3 protein: ASSPGGQGRYEQY

V gene: TRBV6-1
CDR3 protein: ASTGRDTIY

V gene: TRBV2
CDR3 protein: ASSQGAGNGNTIY

V gene: TRBV2
CDR3 protein: ASSPSSRGQY

V gene: TRBV30
CDR3 protein: AWGADATPGYNEQF

V gene: TRBV7-6
CDR3 protein: ASSLGTLGTDTQY

V gene: TRBV2
CDR3 protein: AGTLAGETQY

V gene: TRBV5-1
CDR3 protein: ASSPWTGTDTQY

V gene: TRBV10-1
CDR3 protein: ASSESRGMAEAF

V gene: TRBV4-2
CDR3 protein: ASSRGLAGGGGETQY

V gene: TRBV28
CDR3 protein: ASSQGTGGYEQY

V gene: TRBV25-1
CDR3 protein: ASSGPGDRGRETQY

V gene: TRBV29-1
CDR3 protein: SVEGTGGDYGYT

V gene: TRBV29-1
CDR3 protein: SALGTELF

V gene: TRBV27
CDR3 protein: ASRGQENTEAF

V gene: TRBV10-1
CDR3 protein: ASSEYHQRDEQF

V gene: TRBV6-1
CDR3 protein: ASLAKNIQY

V gene: TRBV10-2
CDR3 protein: ASSRQLYNYGYT

V gene: TRBV11-2
CDR3 protein: ASIERLAGTDTQY

V gene: TRBV27
CDR3 protein: ASSSGTRRDIQY

V gene: TRBV10-1
CDR3 protein: ASSEDRGLTGELF

V gene: TRBV2
CDR3 protein: ASSGTGASEQY